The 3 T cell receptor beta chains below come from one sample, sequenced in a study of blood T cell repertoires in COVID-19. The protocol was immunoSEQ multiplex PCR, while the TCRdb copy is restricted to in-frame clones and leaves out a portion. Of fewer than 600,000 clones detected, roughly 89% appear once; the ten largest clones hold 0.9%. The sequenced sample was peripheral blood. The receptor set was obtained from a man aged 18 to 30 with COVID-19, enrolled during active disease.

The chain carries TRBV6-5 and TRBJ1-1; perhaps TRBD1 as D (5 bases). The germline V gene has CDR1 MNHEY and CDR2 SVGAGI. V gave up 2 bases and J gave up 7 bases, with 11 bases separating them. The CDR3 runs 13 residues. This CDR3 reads CASSYARQREAFF. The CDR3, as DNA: TGTGCCAGCAGTTACGCACGACAGCGTGAAGCTTTCTTT.

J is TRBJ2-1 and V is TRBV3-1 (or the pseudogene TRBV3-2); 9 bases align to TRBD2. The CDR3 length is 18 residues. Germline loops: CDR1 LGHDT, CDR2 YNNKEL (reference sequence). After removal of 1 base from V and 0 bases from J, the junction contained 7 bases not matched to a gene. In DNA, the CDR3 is TGTGCCAGCAGCCAAGTCCTAGCGGGGTTCAGCTCCTACAATGAGCAGTTCTTC. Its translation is CASSQVLAGFSSYNEQFF.

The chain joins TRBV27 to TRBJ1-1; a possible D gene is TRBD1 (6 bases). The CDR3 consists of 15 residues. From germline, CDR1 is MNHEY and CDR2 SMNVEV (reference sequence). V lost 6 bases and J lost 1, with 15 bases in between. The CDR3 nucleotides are TGTGCCAGCAGACCACAACAGGGCGAGAACACTGAAGCTTTCTTT. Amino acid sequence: CASRPQQGENTEAFF.